This T cell receptor beta chain emerged from a study of control samples from healthy donors and cancer patients. The CDR3 length is 15 residues. Trimming took 4 bases from V and 8 from J, leaving 21 bases between them. Germline V gene data show CDR1 as SGHDT and CDR2 as YYEEEE. The data were produced by immunoSEQ multiplex PCR, yet TCRdb's version contains in-frame clones alone and is incomplete. The table includes 100,000 to 150,000 clones, approximately 94% detected once. The origin of this receptor is a man aged 25 to 40 in good health. Sample: blood. The V gene is TRBV5-6, the J gene TRBJ1-2; TRBD1 might be the D (5 bases). Here the CDR3 reads CASSPLVASRGGYTF. Written as DNA, the CDR3 is TGTGCCAGCAGCCCCTTAGTCGCTTCCCGGGGCGGCTACACCTTC.